This is a list of T cell receptor beta chains from one sample in a study of CD4 T cells in relation to SARS-CoV-2 and coronaviruses. Only in-frame clones appear in the TCRdb table, and some are missing; sequencing was by immunoSEQ multiplex PCR. The table has about 68,000 clones, 90% to 95% seen once. The sample comprised naive CD4+ T cells from PBMCs. Receptors originate from a human donor in good health. CDR3s leave out the opening cysteine and the closing phenylalanine or tryptophan.

cdr3_aa	v_call	j_call
ATSRDRAGGREQY	TRBV15	TRBJ2-7
SASWREARKITDTQY	TRBV20-1	TRBJ2-3
ASSLIPGSVGNTGELF	TRBV5-1	TRBJ2-2
ASSEGTGELF	TRBV25-1	TRBJ2-2
ASKSAVFNEQF	TRBV3-1/TRBV3-2	TRBJ2-1
ASSQPGLALSTDTQY	TRBV3-1/TRBV3-2	TRBJ2-3
ASSPGQGNEQF	TRBV2	TRBJ2-1
ASSPPGVEYNEQF	TRBV7-6	TRBJ2-1
ASSESQIYEQY	TRBV6-1	TRBJ2-7
ATAPGGGNYGYT	TRBV24-1	TRBJ1-2
ASPTTGANGYT	TRBV27	TRBJ1-2
ATSAGRSRTDTQY	TRBV24-1	TRBJ2-3
ASSSSQYSYNEQF	TRBV28	TRBJ2-1
ASSLYRGLQETQY	TRBV28	TRBJ2-5
ASRYPGANVLT	TRBV28	TRBJ2-6
ASSIGGQGRNQPQH	TRBV19	TRBJ1-5
ASSPAGGLYGYT	TRBV11-3	TRBJ1-2
ASSLVTGDTGTEAF	TRBV5-4	TRBJ1-1
ASSLGGARGYGYT	TRBV7-9	TRBJ1-2
ASSPTLAGGQETQY	TRBV7-3	TRBJ2-5
ASLAGEITGELF	TRBV10-3	TRBJ2-2